These 26 T cell receptor beta chains were all obtained from the same sample, sequenced in a study of regulatory T cells in long-lasting Graves disease. Time point: newly diagnosed GD, antithyroid drugs for less than 3 months. Extracted RNA from PBMCs served as the source of the TCR library. Building of the TCR beta libraries involved iRepertoire HTBI primers and Arm-PCR of CDR3 regions. MiXCR, run by TCRdb on the multiplex PCR reads, gives a single entry per CDR3 protein. Among approximately 390,000 distinct CDR3 sequences listed, about 17% were seen once. The same sample was also studied in work on T cells in Graves' hyperthyroidism and ophthalmopathy.

Sequencing used peripheral blood mononuclear cells (PBMCs), obtained at new diagnosis, from a patient treated with antithyroid drugs. The receptors were sampled from a woman in her late teens or twenties with Graves disease.

The table lists this clonotype with a few counts. The chain is built from TRBV9 and TRBJ2-2; D remains ambiguous. Per the germline V gene, CDR1 is SGDLS and CDR2 is YYNGEE. The V and J ends lost 0 bases and 8 bases respectively, with 17 bases between them. This CDR3 is built from 16 residues. CDR3: CASSVDTIRRSGELFF. CDR3 DNA: TGTGCCAGCAGCGTAGATACTATCCGCCGTTCGGGGGAGCTGTTTTTT.

V gene TRBV6-5 combines with J gene TRBJ2-3, with a tentative D call TRBD2 (7 bases). Between the trimmed V and J ends, which lost 3 bases and 11 bases, there was a span of 21 bases. This CDR3 has 15 residues. The germline CDR1 and CDR2 sequences are MNHEY and SVGAGI. DNA for the CDR3: TGTGCCAGCAGTTATAGGGGGGGCGAGACCTCTGGGCAGTATTTT. It codes for CASSYRGGETSGQYF.

There are many counts of this clonotype. The V and J genes are TRBV20-1 and TRBJ2-7, with D perhaps matching TRBD2 (6 bases). The CDR3 runs 14 residues. Deletions cut 1 base from V and 2 bases from J, with 12 bases between. Per germline, CDR1 DFQATT and CDR2 SNEGSKA (reference sequence). DNA for the CDR3: TGCAGTGCTAGAGGACGGGGGACGCCCTACGAGCAGTACTTC. Protein: CSARGRGTPYEQYF.

This clonotype was picked up many times. The V gene is TRBV12-3 or TRBV12-4, the J gene TRBJ2-7, with 11 bases that match TRBD1. J lost 5 bases, V lost 5 bases, and 5 bases had no gene match. This CDR3 spans 14 amino acids. CDR3 amino acids: CASSPRTGGDEQYF. CDR3 nucleotides: TGTGCCAGCAGTCCGAGGACAGGGGGCGACGAGCAGTACTTC.

This clonotype has only a few counts. The V and J genes are TRBV19 and TRBJ2-2, with unresolved D. The CDR3 spans 15 residues. V was cut by 6 bases and J by 2 bases, with 13 bases left in between. The germline gives CDR1 LNHDA, CDR2 SQIVND (reference sequence). Written as DNA, the CDR3 is TGTGCCAGTAGAAGAACGGCGAAAAACACCGGGGAGCTGTTTTTT. Its translation is CASRRTAKNTGELFF. The entire variable domain, with the rest obtained from reference TRBV19 and TRBJ2-2, is as follows: DGGITQSPKYLFRKEGQNVTLSCEQNLNHDAMYWYRQDPGQGLRLIYYSQIVNDFQKGDIAEGYSVSREKKESFPLTVTSAQKNPTAFYLCASRRTAKNTGELFFGEGSRLTVL.

This clonotype came up many times. The genes are TRBV2 and TRBJ2-7, with 9 positions matching TRBD1. There are 15 residues in the CDR3. Germline lookup yields CDR1 SNHLY and CDR2 FYNNEI. After removal of 6 bases from V and 5 bases from J, the junction contained 11 bases not matched to a gene. CDR3 DNA sequence: TGTGCCAGCAGGTTCTCTCACAGGGGGCGGAACGAGCAGTACTTC. Residues: CASRFSHRGRNEQYF.

The chain carries TRBV5-5 and TRBJ2-1; unclear D gene. Germline V gene data show CDR1 as SGHKS and CDR2 as YYEKEE (reference sequence). The CDR3 is 15 amino acids. V was clipped by 5 bases and J by 0 bases, with 12 bases between them. The CDR3 loop reads CASRLGPRSYNEQFF. CDR3 bases: TGTGCCAGCAGGCTTGGACCACGCTCCTACAATGAGCAGTTCTTC.

A word on this clonotype: This may be a read error, as it is one base from a much larger clone. The chain uses TRBV2 and TRBJ2-4, with a weak D call TRBD2 (6 bases). The CDR3 extends over 16 amino acids. V was cut by 2 bases and J by 1 base, with 12 bases left in between. The germline CDR1 and CDR2 sequences are SNHLY and FYNNEI. The CDR3, as DNA: TGTGCCAGCAGTGAAAGGCGGGGATTGGCCAAAAACATTCAGTACTTC. This translates into CASSERRGLAKNIQYF. Full variable domain (missing parts from reference TRBV2 and TRBJ2-4): EPEVTQTPSHQVTQMGQEVILRCVPISNHLYFYWYRQILGQKVEFLVSFYNNEISEKSEIFDDQFSVERPDGSNFTLKIRSTKLEDSAMYFCASSERRGLAKNIQYFGAGTRLSVL.

This clonotype was picked up many times. The rearrangement links TRBV7-8 to TRBJ2-3; D remains unclear. This CDR3 has 15 residues. V lost 1 base and J lost 0, with 8 bases in between. Germline V gene sequence: CDR1 SGHVS, CDR2 FQNEAQ. The CDR3 region has the DNA TGTGCCAGCAGCTTAGAACCCCGCAGCACAGATACGCAGTATTTT. Its protein product is CASSLEPRSTDTQYF.

A few counts support this clonotype. Without the conserved terminal phenylalanine or tryptophan, this CDR3 likely stems from a read error. The DNA is omitted, as the CDR3 cannot be located on it reliably, and the CDR3 follows TCRdb's listing. CDR3 loop: CSARGVAGGPT. This sequence joins TRBV20-1 and TRBJ2-4; the table's D gene call, TRBD2, was not cross checked with the DNA. Germline CDR1 reads DFQATT; CDR2 reads SNEGSKA (reference sequence). The CDR3 is 11 residues long, counting both termini.

The V gene is TRBV6-5, the J gene TRBJ1-3; perhaps TRBD1 as D (6 bases). Germline CDR1 and CDR2: MNHEY and SVGAGI. Trimming shortened V by 0 bases and J by 4 bases, and 13 bases separated the two germline ends. CDR3 length: 16 amino acids. The CDR3 sequence is CASSYSAQGHGNTIYF. CDR3 DNA: TGTGCCAGCAGTTACTCGGCCCAGGGGCACGGAAACACCATATATTTT.

This clonotype was seen repeatedly, ten times or more. This chain links TRBV29-1 with TRBJ2-7, with TRBD2 matching 13 bases. V trimming: 7 bases; J trimming: 5 bases; junction bases outside the gene matches: 8. Per the germline V gene, CDR1 is SQVTM and CDR2 is ANQGSEA. The CDR3 covers 14 residues. CDR3 in DNA: TGCAGCGGGACTAGCGGGAGACTAAGGGACGAGCAGTACTTC. Residues: CSGTSGRLRDEQYF.

The chain has TRBV14 and TRBJ1-2; D not resolved. CDR3 length: 13 amino acids. V gave up 0 bases and J gave up 5 bases, with 7 bases separating them. Germline-derived CDR1 and CDR2 are SGHDN and FVKESK. CDR3: CASSQDFQYGYTF. CDR3 coding DNA: TGTGCCAGCAGCCAAGATTTCCAATATGGCTACACCTTC.

Ten or more counts support this clonotype. The rearrangement joins TRBV5-1 to TRBJ2-2, with D tentatively TRBD2 (6 bases). Germline CDR1 reads SGHRS; CDR2 reads YFSETQ. The CDR3 consists of 14 residues. V shed 0 bases and J shed 5 bases, with 8 bases lying between them. For the CDR3, the DNA is TGCGCCAGCAGCTTGGCCGCGGGGACCGGGGAGCTGTTTTTT. This codes for CASSLAAGTGELFF.

This chain uses TRBV9 with TRBJ2-1; D may correspond to TRBD1 or TRBD2 (7 bases each). The V gene's germline CDR1 is SGDLS and CDR2 YYNGEE. V was pared by 4 bases and J by 7 bases, with 21 bases between. The CDR3 has 16 residues. CDR3 in DNA: TGTGCCAGCAGCCCAGGGGGGGGGGCGGTTACGAATGAGCAGTTCTTC. Its translation is CASSPGGGAVTNEQFF.

This clonotype was counted many times. The chain employs TRBV30 and TRBJ1-4; D not resolved. The CDR3 spans 15 residues. The germline V gene has CDR1 GTSNPN and CDR2 SVGIG (reference sequence). Between the trimmed V and J ends, which lost 1 base and 10 bases, there was a span of 19 bases. DNA of the CDR3: TGTGCCTGGAGTGGAGGAGTAATCGGTTTTGGAAAACTGTTTTTT. Its translation is CAWSGGVIGFGKLFF. Variable domain in full (rest from reference TRBV30 and TRBJ1-4): SQTIHQWPATLVQPVGSPLSLECTVEGTSNPNLYWYRQAAGRGLQLLFYSVGIGQISSEVPQNLSASRPQDRQFILSSKKLLLSDSGFYLCAWSGGVIGFGKLFFGSGTQLSVL.

Only a few counts were recorded for this clonotype. The rearrangement uses TRBV19 and TRBJ1-1; 9 bases line up with TRBD1. From germline, CDR1 is LNHDA and CDR2 SQIVND (reference sequence). The ends lost 5 bases at V and 4 bases at J; junction bases unmatched: 5. The CDR3 is 14 residues long. CDR3 residues: CASSLTGGGTEAFF. The CDR3, as DNA: TGTGCCAGTAGTTTGACAGGGGGTGGCACTGAAGCTTTCTTT. Looking up the rest from reference TRBV19 and TRBJ1-1 gives the full variable domain: DGGITQSPKYLFRKEGQNVTLSCEQNLNHDAMYWYRQDPGQGLRLIYYSQIVNDFQKGDIAEGYSVSREKKESFPLTVTSAQKNPTAFYLCASSLTGGGTEAFFGQGTRLTVV.

This chain links TRBV16 with TRBJ2-2; D is unclear. Trimming removed 2 bases from V and 2 bases from J, with 6 bases in between. The CDR3 totals 14 residues. CDR1 and CDR2 (germline): KGHSY, FQNENV. CDR3: CASSQVLNTGELFF. The CDR3 region has the DNA TGTGCCAGCAGCCAAGTTCTCAACACCGGGGAGCTGTTTTTT.

The rearrangement joins TRBV10-2 to TRBJ1-2, with D possibly matching TRBD1 (6 bases). The CDR3 runs to 13 residues. Germline V lookup: CDR1 WSHSY, CDR2 SAAADI. V gave up 6 bases and J gave up 1 base, with 9 bases separating them. CDR3 region: CASRDSSNYGYTF. CDR3 in DNA: TGCGCCAGCAGGGACAGTAGTAACTATGGCTACACCTTC.

This clonotype was observed at least ten times. The V call is TRBV2, the J call TRBJ2-1; 7 bases fit TRBD2. J was trimmed by 2 bases and V by 5 bases; bases with no gene match: 9. This CDR3 is built from 16 residues. Germline V gives CDR1 SNHLY, CDR2 FYNNEI. The CDR3 sequence: CASSPPTSHPYNEQFF. The CDR3 nucleotides are TGTGCCAGCAGTCCTCCGACTAGCCACCCCTACAATGAGCAGTTCTTC.

This clonotype was counted ten times or more. This sequence joins TRBV6-5 and TRBJ2-3; D not resolved. This CDR3 spans 12 amino acids. The V gene's germline CDR1 is MNHEY and CDR2 SVGAGI. The V end lost 4 bases, the J end lost 2 bases, and 4 bases lay between the germline ends. The CDR3 loop is CASSSATDTQYF. CDR3 bases: TGTGCCAGCAGTTCGGCCACAGATACGCAGTATTTT.

The chain uses TRBV29-1 and TRBJ2-6; D may be TRBD1 (6 bases). The CDR3 runs to 14 residues. V gave up 5 bases and J gave up 2 bases, with 10 bases separating them. CDR1 and CDR2 from the germline V gene are SQVTM and ANQGSEA. The DNA of the CDR3 is TGCAGCGTTCCTGCAGGGGCTGGGGCCAACGTCCTGACTTTC. Amino acids: CSVPAGAGANVLTF.

The chain carries TRBV14 and TRBJ2-1; the D gene is possibly TRBD2 (6 bases). Trimming took 0 bases from V and 5 from J, leaving 20 bases between them. Germline CDR1 SGHDN, CDR2 FVKESK. This CDR3 has 18 residues. Here the CDR3 DNA reads TGTGCCAGCAGCCAAGATGCCCAACTAGCCAGATACCACAATGAGCAGTTCTTC. It encodes CASSQDAQLARYHNEQFF.

This clonotype occurred many times. The chain links TRBV12-3 or TRBV12-4 to TRBJ1-4; D possibly corresponds to TRBD1 (6 bases). Trimming cost V 6 bases and J 6 bases, with 11 bases left between them. CDR3 length: 13 residues. This CDR3 is CASSRGGDEKLFF. Here the CDR3 DNA reads TGTGCCAGCAGCCGAGGGGGAGATGAAAAACTGTTTTTT.

In this sample, this clonotype turned up a few times. The rearrangement links TRBV10-3 to TRBJ2-1, with D possibly TRBD2 on 6 matching bases. The CDR3 has 17 residues. V dropped 0 bases and J dropped 5 bases, with 17 bases sitting between them. Germline assignment: CDR1 ENHRY and CDR2 SYGVKD. The CDR3 sequence: CAISESDSAGFDNEQFF. The CDR3 DNA is TGTGCCATCAGTGAGTCTGATTCAGCGGGTTTTGACAATGAGCAGTTCTTC.

This clonotype came up many times. V and J are TRBV18 and TRBJ2-1; 10 bases align to TRBD2. The CDR3 length is 14 residues. The junction had 9 bases not matched to a gene; V was cut back by 4 bases and J by 12 bases. Germline values: CDR1 KGHSH, CDR2 LQKENI. The CDR3 here is CASSLAGGIIGQFF. DNA of the CDR3: TGTGCCAGCTCACTAGCGGGAGGAATTATTGGGCAGTTCTTC.